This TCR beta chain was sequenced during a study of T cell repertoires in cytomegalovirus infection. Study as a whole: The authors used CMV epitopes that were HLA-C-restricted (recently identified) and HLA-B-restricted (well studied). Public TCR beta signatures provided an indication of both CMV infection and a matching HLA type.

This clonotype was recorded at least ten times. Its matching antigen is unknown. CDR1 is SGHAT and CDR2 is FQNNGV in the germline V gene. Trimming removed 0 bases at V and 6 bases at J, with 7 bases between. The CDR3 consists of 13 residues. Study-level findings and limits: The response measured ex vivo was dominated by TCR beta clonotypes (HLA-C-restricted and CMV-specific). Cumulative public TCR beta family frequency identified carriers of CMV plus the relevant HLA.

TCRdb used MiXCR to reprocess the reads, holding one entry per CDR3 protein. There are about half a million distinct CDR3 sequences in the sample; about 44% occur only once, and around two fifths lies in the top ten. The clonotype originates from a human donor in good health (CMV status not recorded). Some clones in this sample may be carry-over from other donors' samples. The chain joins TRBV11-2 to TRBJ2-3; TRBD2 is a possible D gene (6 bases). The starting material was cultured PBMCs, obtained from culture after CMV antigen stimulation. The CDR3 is CASSLEGGDTQYF. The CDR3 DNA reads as TGTGCCAGCAGCTTAGAGGGAGGCGATACGCAGTATTTT.